These T cell receptor beta chains were read from a single sample in a study of CD8 T cells in Susac syndrome. TCRdb called the immunoSEQ multiplex PCR reads again in MiXCR, with one record for every CDR3 protein. The sample contains about 300,000 distinct CDR3 sequences, roughly 85% of which appear only once. The sample consisted of CD8+ T cells from PBMCs. These receptors all come from a human donor with multiple sclerosis. CDR3s include the opening cysteine and the closing phenylalanine or tryptophan. Fields, in order: D gene, V gene, J gene, clone size, CDR3 DNA, CDR3 protein. A D gene is named only where the DNA matches it firmly. Part of the rows lack a size; the others show once, few, many or a class for expanded clones.

>TRBD2|TRBV19|TRBJ2-1|-
TGTGCCAGTAGTATGGGGATAGCGGGCTTCTACAATGAGCAGTTCTTC
CASSMGIAGFYNEQFF
>TRBD2|TRBV30|TRBJ2-5|-
TGTGCCTGGAGTGTAAAGGGACTAGCGACCGTACAAGAGACCCAGTACTTC
CAWSVKGLATVQETQYF
>TRBD1|TRBV3-1|TRBJ1-1|-
TGTGCCAGCAGCCAAGATAACGCGCAGGGGGGGAACACTGAAGCTTTCTTT
CASSQDNAQGGNTEAFF
>-|TRBV13|TRBJ2-3|few
TGTGCCAGCAGCGTCCGGACAGACACAGATACGCAGTATTTT
CASSVRTDTDTQYF
>-|TRBV30|TRBJ1-2|-
TGTGCCTGGAGTGTACTGGGATCTGATGGCTACACCTTC
CAWSVLGSDGYTF
>TRBD1|TRBV24-1|TRBJ2-3|-
TGTGCCACCAGTGACCCTCTGGACAGGGTAGATGGAGATACGCAGTATTTT
CATSDPLDRVDGDTQYF
>-|TRBV27|TRBJ2-5|once
TGTGCCAGCAGTTTGGTGGGGTACGGGGAGACCCAGTACTTC
CASSLVGYGETQYF
>-|TRBV7-9|TRBJ2-5|-
TGTGCCAGCAGCCCCTACCCGGACAGACAAGAGACCCAGTACTTC
CASSPYPDRQETQYF
>-|TRBV29-1|TRBJ2-2|-
TGCAGCGTTGAGGACCGTGATAGCGGGAACACCGGGGAGCTGTTTTTT
CSVEDRDSGNTGELFF
>TRBD2|TRBV6-1|TRBJ2-5|-
TGTGCCAGCAGAGGCCTTTTAGCGGGAGGTCGGGAGACCCAGTACTTC
CASRGLLAGGRETQYF
>-|TRBV27|TRBJ2-2|once
TGTGCCAGCTATACCTTGACAGAAGGCACCGGGGAGCTGTTTTTT
CASYTLTEGTGELFF
>-|TRBV29-1|TRBJ2-7|-
TGCAGCGTTGAAGTTGGTAGTCAGTTCTCCGAGCAGTACTTC
CSVEVGSQFSEQYF
>TRBD2|TRBV7-9|TRBJ2-7|once
TGTGCCAGCAGCTTACCCTTGGGGACTAGCGGGCCGGAGATCTACGAGCAGTACTTC
CASSLPLGTSGPEIYEQYF
>-|TRBV13|TRBJ2-6|-
TGTGCCAGCGACTCCAACGTCCTGACTTTC
CASDSNVLTF
>-|TRBV5-4|TRBJ1-1|-
TGTGCCAGCAGCCACGGGGGATGGGGAATGAACACTGAAGCTTTCTTT
CASSHGGWGMNTEAFF
>-|TRBV13|TRBJ2-5|-
TGTGCCAGCAGCTTAGAGCGAGTAGAGATTAAGGGAGAGACCCAGTACTTC
CASSLERVEIKGETQYF
>-|TRBV4-3|TRBJ1-1|-
TGCGCCAGCAGCCAAGATGAAGCAGGGAAGCCTGAAGCTTTCTTT
CASSQDEAGKPEAFF
>-|TRBV24-1|TRBJ2-1|-
TGTGCCACCAGTGAAGGGAGCTCCTACAATGAGCAGTTCTTC
CATSEGSSYNEQFF
>TRBD1|TRBV5-6|TRBJ1-2|-
TGTGCCAGCAGATCCGGACAGGGGTGGCTCCGTGGCTACACCTTC
CASRSGQGWLRGYTF
>-|TRBV30|TRBJ2-2|-
TGTGCCTGGGAGGGAGTAGGGACCGGGGAGCTGTTTTTT
CAWEGVGTGELFF
>TRBD2|TRBV28|TRBJ2-3|-
TGTGCCAGCAGTACCCCCCCAACTAGCGGGCGTTCTAGCACAGATACGCAGTATTTT
CASSTPPTSGRSSTDTQYF